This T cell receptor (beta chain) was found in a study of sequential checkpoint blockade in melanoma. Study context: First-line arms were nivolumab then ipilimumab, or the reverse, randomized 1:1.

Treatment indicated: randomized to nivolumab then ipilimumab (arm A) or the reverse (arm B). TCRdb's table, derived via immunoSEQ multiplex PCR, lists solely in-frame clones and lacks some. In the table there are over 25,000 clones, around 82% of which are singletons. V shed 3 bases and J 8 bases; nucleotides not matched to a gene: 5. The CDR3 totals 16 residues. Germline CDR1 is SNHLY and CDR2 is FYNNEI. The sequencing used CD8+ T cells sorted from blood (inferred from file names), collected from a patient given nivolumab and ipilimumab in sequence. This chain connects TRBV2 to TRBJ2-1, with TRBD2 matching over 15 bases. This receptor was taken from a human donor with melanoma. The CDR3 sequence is CASSEGLAGGLYEQFF. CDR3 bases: TGTGCCAGCAGTGAGGGACTAGCGGGAGGTTTGTATGAGCAGTTCTTC.